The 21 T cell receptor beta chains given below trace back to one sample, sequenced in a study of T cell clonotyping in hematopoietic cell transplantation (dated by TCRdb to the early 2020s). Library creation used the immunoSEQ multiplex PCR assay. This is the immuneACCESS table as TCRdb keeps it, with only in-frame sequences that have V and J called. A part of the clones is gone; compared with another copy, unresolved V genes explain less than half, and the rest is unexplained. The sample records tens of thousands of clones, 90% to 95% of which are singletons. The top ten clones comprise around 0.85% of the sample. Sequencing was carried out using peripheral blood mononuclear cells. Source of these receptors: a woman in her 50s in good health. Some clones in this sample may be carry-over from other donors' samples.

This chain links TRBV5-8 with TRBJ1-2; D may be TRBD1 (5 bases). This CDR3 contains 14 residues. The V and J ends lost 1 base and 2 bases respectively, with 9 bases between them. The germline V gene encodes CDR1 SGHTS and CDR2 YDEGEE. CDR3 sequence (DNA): TGTGCCAGCAGCTTGACAGGCGCCAACTATGGCTACACCTTC. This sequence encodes CASSLTGANYGYTF.

The CDR3 is CASGTGATGNTIYF. In DNA, the CDR3 is TGTGCCAGCGGGACAGGCGCTACTGGAAACACCATATATTTT. This chain connects TRBV19 to TRBJ1-3; TRBD1 matches at 8 bases. The CDR3 runs 14 residues. Germline assignment: CDR1 LNHDA and CDR2 SQIVND (reference sequence). Trimming at V came to 9 bases and at J to 2 bases, leaving 6 bases not matched to a gene.

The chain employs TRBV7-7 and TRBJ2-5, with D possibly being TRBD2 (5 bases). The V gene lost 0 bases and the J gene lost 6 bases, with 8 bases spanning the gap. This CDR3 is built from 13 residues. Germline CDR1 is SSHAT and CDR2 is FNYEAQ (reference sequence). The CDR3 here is CASSLADFQTQYF. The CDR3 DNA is TGTGCCAGCAGCTTAGCGGACTTTCAGACCCAGTACTTC.

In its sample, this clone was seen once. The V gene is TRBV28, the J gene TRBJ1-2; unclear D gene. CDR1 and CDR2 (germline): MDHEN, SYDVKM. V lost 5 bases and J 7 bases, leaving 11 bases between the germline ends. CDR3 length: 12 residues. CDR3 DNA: TGTGCCAGCAGTGTCATCGGAAGTGGCTACACCTTC. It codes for CASSVIGSGYTF.

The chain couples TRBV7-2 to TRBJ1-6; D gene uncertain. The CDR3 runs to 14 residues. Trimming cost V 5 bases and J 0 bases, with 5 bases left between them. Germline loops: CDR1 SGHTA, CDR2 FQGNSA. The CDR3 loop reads CASSPDSYNSPLHF. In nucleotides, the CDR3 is TGTGCCAGCAGCCCAGACTCCTATAATTCACCCCTCCACTTT.

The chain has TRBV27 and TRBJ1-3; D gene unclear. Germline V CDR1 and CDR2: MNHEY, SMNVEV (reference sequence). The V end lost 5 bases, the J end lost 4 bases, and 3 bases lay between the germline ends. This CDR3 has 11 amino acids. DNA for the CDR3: TGTGCCAGCAGTATGGGAAACACCATATATTTT. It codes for CASSMGNTIYF.

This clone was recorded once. This chain's CDR3 is CASREGNTGELFF. The CDR3 nucleotides read TGTGCCAGCCGAGAAGGCAACACCGGGGAGCTGTTTTTT. V usage is TRBV6-5 and J usage is TRBJ2-2; D not resolved. From germline, CDR1 is MNHEY and CDR2 SVGAGI. The V end was cut by 8 bases, the J end by 2 bases, with 9 bases between. This CDR3 has 13 residues.

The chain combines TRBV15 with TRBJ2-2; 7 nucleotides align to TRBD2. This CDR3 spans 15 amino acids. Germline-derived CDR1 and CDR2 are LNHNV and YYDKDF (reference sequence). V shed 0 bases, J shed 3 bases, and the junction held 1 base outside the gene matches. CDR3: CATSRDGGDTGELFF. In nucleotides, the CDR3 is TGTGCCACCAGCAGAGATGGGGGGGACACCGGGGAGCTGTTTTTT. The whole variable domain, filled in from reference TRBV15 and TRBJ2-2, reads DAMVIQNPRYQVTQFGKPVTLSCSQTLNHNVMYWYQQKSSQAPKLLFHYYDKDFNNEADTPDNFQSRRPNTSFCFLDIRSPGLGDTAMYLCATSRDGGDTGELFFGEGSRLTVL.

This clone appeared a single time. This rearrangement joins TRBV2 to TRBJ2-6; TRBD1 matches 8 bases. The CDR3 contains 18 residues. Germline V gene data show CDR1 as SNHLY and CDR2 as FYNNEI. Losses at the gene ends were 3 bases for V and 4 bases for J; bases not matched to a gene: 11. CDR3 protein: CASSDPTETGVGANVLTF. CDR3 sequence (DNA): TGTGCCAGCAGTGATCCAACGGAGACAGGGGTCGGGGCCAACGTCCTGACTTTC. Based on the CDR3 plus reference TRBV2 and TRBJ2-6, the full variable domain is EPEVTQTPSHQVTQMGQEVILRCVPISNHLYFYWYRQILGQKVEFLVSFYNNEISEKSEIFDDQFSVERPDGSNFTLKIRSTKLEDSAMYFCASSDPTETGVGANVLTFGAGSRLTVL.

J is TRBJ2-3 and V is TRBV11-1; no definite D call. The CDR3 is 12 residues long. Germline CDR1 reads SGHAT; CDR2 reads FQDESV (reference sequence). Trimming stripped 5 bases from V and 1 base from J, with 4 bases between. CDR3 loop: CASSPGTDTQYF. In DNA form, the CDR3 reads TGTGCCAGCAGCCCGGGCACAGATACGCAGTATTTT.

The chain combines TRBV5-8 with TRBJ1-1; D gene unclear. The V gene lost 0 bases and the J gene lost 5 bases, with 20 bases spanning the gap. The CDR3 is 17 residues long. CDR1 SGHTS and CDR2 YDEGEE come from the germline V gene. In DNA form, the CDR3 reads TGTGCCAGCAGCTTGGGTCCGAGGGTCAGTCCCCCAACTGAAGCTTTCTTT. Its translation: CASSLGPRVSPPTEAFF.

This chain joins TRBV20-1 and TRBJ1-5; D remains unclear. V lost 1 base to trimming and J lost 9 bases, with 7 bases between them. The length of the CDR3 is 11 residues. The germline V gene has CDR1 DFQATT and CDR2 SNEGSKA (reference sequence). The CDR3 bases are TGCAGTGCTAGAGGCACCAGGCCCCAGCATTTT. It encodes CSARGTRPQHF.

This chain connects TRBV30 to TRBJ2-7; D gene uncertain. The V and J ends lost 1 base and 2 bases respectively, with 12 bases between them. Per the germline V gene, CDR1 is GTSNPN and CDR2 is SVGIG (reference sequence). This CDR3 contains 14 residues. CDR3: CAWSGANRTYEQYF. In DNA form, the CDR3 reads TGTGCCTGGAGTGGGGCAAACCGCACCTACGAGCAGTACTTC.

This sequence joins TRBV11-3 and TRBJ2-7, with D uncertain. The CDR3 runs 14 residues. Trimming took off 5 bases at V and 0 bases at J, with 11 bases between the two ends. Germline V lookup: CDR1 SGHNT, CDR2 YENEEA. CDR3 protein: CASSPRASSYEQYF. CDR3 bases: TGTGCCAGCAGCCCCCGGGCCAGCTCCTACGAGCAGTACTTC.

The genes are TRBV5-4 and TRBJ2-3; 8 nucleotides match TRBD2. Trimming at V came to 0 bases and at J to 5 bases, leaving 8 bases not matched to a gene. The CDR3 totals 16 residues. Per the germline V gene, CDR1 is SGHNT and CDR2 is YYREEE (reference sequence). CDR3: CASSLAGGGLEDTQYF. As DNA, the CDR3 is TGTGCCAGCAGCTTGGCCGGGGGGGGGTTAGAAGATACGCAGTATTTT.

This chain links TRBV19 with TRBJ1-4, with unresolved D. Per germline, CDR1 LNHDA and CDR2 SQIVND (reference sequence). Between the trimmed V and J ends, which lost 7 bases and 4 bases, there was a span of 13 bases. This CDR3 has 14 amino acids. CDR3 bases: TGTGCCAGTACCCCGACACCGGATAATGAAAAACTGTTTTTT. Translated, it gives CASTPTPDNEKLFF.

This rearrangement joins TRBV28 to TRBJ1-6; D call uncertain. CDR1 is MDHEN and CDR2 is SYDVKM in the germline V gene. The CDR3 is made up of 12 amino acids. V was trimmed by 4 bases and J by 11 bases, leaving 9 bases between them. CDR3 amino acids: CASSSQDPPLHF. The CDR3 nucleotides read TGTGCCAGCAGTTCCCAGGATCCACCCCTCCACTTT.

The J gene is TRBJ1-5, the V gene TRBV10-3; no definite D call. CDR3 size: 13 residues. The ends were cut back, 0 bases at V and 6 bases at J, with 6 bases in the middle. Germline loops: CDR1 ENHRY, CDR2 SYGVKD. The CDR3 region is CAISESLVQPQHF. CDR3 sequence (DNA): TGTGCCATCAGTGAGTCGTTGGTTCAGCCCCAGCATTTT.

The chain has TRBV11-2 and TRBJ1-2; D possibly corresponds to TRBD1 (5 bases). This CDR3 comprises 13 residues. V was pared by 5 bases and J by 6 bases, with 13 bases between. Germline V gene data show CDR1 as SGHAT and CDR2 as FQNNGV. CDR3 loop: CASSTTWGDGYTF. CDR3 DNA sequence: TGTGCCAGCAGCACAACCTGGGGGGATGGCTACACCTTC.

CDR3 amino acids: CSAREESVAFF. In DNA, the CDR3 is TGCAGTGCTAGAGAGGAGAGTGTAGCTTTCTTT. The rearrangement uses TRBV20-1 and TRBJ1-1; D unresolved. V was shortened by 0 bases and J by 10 bases, with 9 bases between the two germline ends. This CDR3 has 11 amino acids. Germline CDR1 DFQATT, CDR2 SNEGSKA (reference sequence).

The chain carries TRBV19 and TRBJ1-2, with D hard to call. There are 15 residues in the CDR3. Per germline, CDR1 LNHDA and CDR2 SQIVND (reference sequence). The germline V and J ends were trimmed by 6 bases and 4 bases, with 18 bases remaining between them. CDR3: CASSQPPEEVYGYTF. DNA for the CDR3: TGTGCCAGTAGCCAACCCCCCGAAGAAGTCTATGGCTACACCTTC.